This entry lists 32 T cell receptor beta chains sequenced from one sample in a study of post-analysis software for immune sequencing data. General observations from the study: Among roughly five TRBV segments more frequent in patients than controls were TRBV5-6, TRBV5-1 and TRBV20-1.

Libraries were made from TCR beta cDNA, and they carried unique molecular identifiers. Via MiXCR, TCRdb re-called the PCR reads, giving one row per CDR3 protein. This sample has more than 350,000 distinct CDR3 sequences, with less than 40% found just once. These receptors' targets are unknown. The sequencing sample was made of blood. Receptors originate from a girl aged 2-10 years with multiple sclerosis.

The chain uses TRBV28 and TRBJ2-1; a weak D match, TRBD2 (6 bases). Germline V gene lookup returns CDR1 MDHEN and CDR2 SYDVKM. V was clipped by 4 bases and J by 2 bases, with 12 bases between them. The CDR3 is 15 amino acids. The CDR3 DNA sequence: TGTGCCAGCAGTTCCCAAGCGGGTACCTACAATGAGCAGTTCTTC. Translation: CASSSQAGTYNEQFF.

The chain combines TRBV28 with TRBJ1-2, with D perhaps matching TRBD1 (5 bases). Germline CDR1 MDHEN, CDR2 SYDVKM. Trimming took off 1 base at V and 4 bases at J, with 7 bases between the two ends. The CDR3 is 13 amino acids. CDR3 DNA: TGTGCCAGCAGTTTATTTCAGGGCTATGGCTACACCTTC. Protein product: CASSLFQGYGYTF.

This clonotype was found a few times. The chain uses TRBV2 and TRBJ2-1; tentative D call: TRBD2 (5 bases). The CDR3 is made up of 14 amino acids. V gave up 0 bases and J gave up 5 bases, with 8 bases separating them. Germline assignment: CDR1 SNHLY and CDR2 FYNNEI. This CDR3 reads CASSEARTDNEQFF. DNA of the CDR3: TGTGCCAGCAGTGAAGCAAGGACTGACAATGAGCAGTTCTTC.

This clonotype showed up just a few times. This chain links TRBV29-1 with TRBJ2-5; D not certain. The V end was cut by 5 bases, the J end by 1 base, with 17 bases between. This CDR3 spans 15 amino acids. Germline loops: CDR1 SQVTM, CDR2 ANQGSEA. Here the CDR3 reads CSVPSQMRFQETQYF. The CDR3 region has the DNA TGCAGCGTTCCGTCCCAAATGCGGTTCCAAGAGACCCAGTACTTC.

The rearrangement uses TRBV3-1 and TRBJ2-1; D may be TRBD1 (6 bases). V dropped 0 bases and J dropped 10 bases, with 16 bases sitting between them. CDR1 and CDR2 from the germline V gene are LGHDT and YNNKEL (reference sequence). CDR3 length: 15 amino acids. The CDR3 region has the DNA TGTGCCAGCAGCCAAGATCGATGGGACACTCAGGAGCAGTTCTTC. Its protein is CASSQDRWDTQEQFF.

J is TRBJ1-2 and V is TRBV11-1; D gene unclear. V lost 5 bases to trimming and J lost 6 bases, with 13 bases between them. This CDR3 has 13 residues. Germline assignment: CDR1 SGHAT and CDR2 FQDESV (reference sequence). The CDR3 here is CASSPGPQDGYTF. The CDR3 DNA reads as TGTGCCAGCAGCCCCGGGCCCCAGGATGGCTACACCTTC.

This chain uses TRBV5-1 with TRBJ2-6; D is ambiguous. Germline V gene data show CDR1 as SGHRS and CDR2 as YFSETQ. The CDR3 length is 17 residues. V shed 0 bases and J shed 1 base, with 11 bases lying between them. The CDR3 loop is CASSLDAMGSGANVLTF. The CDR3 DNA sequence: TGCGCCAGCAGCTTGGACGCAATGGGTTCTGGGGCCAACGTCCTGACTTTC.

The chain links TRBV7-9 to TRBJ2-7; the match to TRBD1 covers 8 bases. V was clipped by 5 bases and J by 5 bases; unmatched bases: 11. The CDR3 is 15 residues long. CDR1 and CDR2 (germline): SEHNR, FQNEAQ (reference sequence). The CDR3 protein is CASSAVADREHEQYF. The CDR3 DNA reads TGTGCCAGCAGCGCTGTGGCGGACAGGGAACACGAGCAGTACTTC.

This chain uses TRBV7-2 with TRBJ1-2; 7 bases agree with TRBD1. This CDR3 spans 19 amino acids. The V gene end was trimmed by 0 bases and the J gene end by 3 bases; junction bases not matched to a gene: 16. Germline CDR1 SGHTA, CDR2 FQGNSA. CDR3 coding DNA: TGTGCCAGCAGCTTAGCGGCCTCCATCTTCCCGGGACAGTACTATGGCTACACCTTC. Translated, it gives CASSLAASIFPGQYYGYTF.

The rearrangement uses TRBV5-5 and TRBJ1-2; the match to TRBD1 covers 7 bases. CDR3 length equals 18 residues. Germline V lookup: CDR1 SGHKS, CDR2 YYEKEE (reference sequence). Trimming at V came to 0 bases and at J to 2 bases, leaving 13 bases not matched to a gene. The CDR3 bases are TGTGCCAGCAGCTTGGCCGTGTTTGTAACAGGGGTGAACTATGGCTACACCTTC. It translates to CASSLAVFVTGVNYGYTF.

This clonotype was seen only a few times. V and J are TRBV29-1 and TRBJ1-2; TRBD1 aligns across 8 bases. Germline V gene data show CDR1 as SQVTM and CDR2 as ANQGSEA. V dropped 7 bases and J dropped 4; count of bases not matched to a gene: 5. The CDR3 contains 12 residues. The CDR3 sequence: CSGDTGGYGYTF. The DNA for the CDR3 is TGCAGCGGGGACACAGGGGGCTATGGCTACACCTTC.

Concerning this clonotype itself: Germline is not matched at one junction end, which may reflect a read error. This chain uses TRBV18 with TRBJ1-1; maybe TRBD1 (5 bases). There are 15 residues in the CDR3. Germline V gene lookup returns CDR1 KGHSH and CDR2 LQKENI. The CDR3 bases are TGTGCCAACTCACCCTGGGAGGGGCTGAACACTGAAGCTTTCTTT. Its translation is CANSPWEGLNTEAFF.

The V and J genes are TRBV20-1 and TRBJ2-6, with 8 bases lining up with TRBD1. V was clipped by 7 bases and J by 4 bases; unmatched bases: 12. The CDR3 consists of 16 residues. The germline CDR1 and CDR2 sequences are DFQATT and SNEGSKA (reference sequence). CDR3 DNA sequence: TGCAGTGAACGGACAGGGACTGTGGACGGGGCCAACGTCCTGACTTTC. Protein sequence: CSERTGTVDGANVLTF.

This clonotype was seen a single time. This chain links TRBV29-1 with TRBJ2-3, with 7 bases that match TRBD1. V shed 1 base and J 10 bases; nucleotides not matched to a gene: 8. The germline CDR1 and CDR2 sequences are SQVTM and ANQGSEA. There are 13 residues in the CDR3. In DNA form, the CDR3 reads TGCAGCGTTGAAGTCCAACAGGGGAACGCGCAGTATTTT. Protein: CSVEVQQGNAQYF.

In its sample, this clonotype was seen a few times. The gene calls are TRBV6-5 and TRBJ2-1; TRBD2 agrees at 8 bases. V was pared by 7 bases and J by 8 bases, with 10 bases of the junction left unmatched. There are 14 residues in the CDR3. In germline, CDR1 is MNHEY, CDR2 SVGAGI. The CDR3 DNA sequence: TGTGCCAGCAATATGGGCGGGGGGCGTGATGAGCAGTTCTTC. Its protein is CASNMGGGRDEQFF.

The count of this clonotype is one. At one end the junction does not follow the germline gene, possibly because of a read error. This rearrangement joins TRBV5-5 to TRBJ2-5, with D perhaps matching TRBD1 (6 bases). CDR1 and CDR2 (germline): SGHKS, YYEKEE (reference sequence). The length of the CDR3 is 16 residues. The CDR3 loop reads CASSLGGHRVQEAQYF. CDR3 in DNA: TGTGCCAGCAGCTTGGGGGGTCACAGGGTACAAGAGGCCCAGTACTTC.

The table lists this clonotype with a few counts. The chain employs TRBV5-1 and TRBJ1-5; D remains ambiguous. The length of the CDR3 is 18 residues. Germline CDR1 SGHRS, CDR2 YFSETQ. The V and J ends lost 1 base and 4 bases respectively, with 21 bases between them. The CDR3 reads CASSLTQSPRLVNQPQHF. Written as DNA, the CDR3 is TGCGCCAGCAGCTTGACACAAAGTCCCCGGCTGGTAAATCAGCCCCAGCATTTT.

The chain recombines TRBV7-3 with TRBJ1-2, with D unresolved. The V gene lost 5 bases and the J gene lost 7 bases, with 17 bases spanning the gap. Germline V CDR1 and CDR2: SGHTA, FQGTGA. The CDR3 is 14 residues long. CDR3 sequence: CASSLYGSTLGYTF. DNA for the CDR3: TGTGCCAGCAGCCTGTATGGGTCTACTCTTGGCTACACCTTC.

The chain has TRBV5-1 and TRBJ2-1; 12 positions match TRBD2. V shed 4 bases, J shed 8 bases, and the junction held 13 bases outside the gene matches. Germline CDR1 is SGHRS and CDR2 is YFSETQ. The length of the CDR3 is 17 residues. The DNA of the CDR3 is TGCGCCAGCAGCGCCCCTAGCGGGAGGGCCGGCGAAGATGAGCAGTTCTTC. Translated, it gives CASSAPSGRAGEDEQFF.

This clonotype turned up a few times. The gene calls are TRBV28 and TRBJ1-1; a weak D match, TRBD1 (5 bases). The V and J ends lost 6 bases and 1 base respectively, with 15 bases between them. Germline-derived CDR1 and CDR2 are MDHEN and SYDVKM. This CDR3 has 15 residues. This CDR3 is CASRHSGLTNTEAFF. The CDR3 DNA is TGTGCCAGCAGACACTCGGGACTGACGAACACTGAAGCTTTCTTT. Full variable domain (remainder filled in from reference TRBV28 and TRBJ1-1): DVKVTQSSRYLVKRTGEKVFLECVQDMDHENMFWYRQDPGLGLRLIYFSYDVKMKEKGDIPEGYSVSREKKERFSLILESASTNQTSMYLCASRHSGLTNTEAFFGQGTRLTVV.

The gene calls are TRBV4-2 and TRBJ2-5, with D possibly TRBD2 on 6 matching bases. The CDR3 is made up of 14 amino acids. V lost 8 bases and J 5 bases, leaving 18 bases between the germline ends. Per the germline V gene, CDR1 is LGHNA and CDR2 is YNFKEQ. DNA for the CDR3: TGTGCCAGCGGGGATCTGTTTGGGGGGGAGACCCAGTACTTC. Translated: CASGDLFGGETQYF.

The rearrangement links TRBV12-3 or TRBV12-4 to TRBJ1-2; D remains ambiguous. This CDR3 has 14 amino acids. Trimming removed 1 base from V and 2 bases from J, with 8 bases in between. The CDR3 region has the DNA TGTGCCAGCAGTTTAGGCAACAGAAACTATGGCTACACCTTC. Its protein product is CASSLGNRNYGYTF.

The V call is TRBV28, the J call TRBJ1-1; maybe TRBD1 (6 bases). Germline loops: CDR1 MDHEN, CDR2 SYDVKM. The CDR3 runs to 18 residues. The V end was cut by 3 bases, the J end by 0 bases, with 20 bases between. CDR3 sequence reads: CASSFALGGAGVNTEAFF. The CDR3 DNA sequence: TGTGCCAGCAGTTTCGCTTTGGGGGGGGCAGGGGTGAACACTGAAGCTTTCTTT.

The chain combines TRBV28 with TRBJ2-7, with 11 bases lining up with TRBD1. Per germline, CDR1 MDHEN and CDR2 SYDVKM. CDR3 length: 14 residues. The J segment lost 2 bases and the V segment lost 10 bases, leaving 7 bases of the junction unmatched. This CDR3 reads CATQRTGGTYEQYF. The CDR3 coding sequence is TGTGCCACTCAAAGGACAGGGGGCACCTACGAGCAGTACTTC.

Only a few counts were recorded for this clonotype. Written as DNA, the CDR3 is TGTGCCAGCATCCCGGGACAGAGCACAGATACGCAGTATTTT. Residues: CASIPGQSTDTQYF. This sequence joins TRBV27 and TRBJ2-3; TRBD1 aligns across 7 bases. Germline loops: CDR1 MNHEY, CDR2 SMNVEV (reference sequence). V was pared by 7 bases and J by 0 bases, with 4 bases of the junction left unmatched. There are 14 residues in the CDR3.

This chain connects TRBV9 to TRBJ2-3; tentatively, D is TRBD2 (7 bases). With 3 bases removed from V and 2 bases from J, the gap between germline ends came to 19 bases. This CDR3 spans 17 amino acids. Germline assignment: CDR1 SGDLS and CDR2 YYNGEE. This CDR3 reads CASSAMGGPIATDTQYF. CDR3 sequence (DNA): TGTGCCAGCAGCGCGATGGGGGGGCCCATCGCCACAGATACGCAGTATTTT.

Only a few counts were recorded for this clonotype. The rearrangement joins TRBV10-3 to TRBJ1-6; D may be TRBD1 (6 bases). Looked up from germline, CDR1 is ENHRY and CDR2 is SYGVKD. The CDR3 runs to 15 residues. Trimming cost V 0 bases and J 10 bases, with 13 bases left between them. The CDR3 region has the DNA TGTGCCATCAGTGAGTCGAGACAGGCGAAGTCACCCCTCCACTTT. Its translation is CAISESRQAKSPLHF.

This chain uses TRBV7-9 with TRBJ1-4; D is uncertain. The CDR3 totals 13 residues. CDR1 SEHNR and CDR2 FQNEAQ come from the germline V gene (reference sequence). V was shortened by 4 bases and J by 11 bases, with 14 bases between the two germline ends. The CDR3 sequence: CASSSSYGEKLFF. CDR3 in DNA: TGTGCCAGCAGCTCCTCGTATGGAGAGAAACTGTTTTTT.

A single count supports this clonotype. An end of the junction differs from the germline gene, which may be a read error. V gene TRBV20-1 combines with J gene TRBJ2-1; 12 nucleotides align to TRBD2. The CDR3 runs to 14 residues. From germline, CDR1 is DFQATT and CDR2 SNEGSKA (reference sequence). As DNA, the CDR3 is TGCAGTGCTAGAGACCCTAGCGGGAGGGTTGATGGGCTCTTC. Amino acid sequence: CSARDPSGRVDGLF.

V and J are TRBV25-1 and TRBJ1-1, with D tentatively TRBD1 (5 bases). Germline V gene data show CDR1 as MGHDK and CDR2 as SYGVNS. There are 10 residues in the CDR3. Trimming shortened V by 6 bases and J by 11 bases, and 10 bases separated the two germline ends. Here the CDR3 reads CASRQGRAFF. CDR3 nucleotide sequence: TGTGCCAGCAGGCAGGGTCGGGCTTTCTTT. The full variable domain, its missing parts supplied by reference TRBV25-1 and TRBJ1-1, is EADIYQTPRYLVIGTGKKITLECSQTMGHDKMYWYQQDPGMELHLIHYSYGVNSTEKGDLSSESTVSRIRTEHFPLTLESARPSHTSQYLCASRQGRAFFGQGTRLTVV.

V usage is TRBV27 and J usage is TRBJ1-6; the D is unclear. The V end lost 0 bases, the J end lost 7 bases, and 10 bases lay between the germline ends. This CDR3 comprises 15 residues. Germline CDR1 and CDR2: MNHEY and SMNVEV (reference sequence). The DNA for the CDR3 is TGTGCCAGCAGTTTATCGTGGGGAGAGAATTCACCCCTCCACTTT. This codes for CASSLSWGENSPLHF.

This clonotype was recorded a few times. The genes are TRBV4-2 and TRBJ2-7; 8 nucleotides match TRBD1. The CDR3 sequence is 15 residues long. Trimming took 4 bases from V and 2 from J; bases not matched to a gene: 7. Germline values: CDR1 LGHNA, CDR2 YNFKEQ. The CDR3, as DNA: TGTGCCAGCAGCCCCCCGTCAGGGGGCGCCTACGAGCAGTACTTC. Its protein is CASSPPSGGAYEQYF.